This passage covers 5 T cell receptor beta chains from one sample sequenced in a study of metastatic and nonmetastatic thyroid tumors. Ahead of thyroid surgery, no patient had received treatment of any kind. TCRdb reprocessed the PCR reads via MiXCR. The sample gives 100,000 or so clones, 14% to 15% of which show up once; 3.6% is in the top ten. Sample: blood. All receptors come from a female donor with papillary thyroid cancer or a benign thyroid nodule (not recorded which). Some clones in this sample may be carry-over from other donors' samples.

This clone is a singleton in its sample. One end of the junction is discordant with germline, which a read error may explain. The genes are TRBV11-2 and TRBJ1-6, with 8 bases matching TRBD1. Germline V gene sequence: CDR1 SGHAT, CDR2 FQNNGV. The CDR3 runs 14 residues. CDR3 region: CTSSYPGQATSLHF. In DNA, the CDR3 is TGTACCAGCAGTTATCCGGGACAGGCGACATCCCTCCACTTT. The complete variable domain, with remaining parts taken from reference TRBV11-2 and TRBJ1-6, reads EAGVAQSPRYKIIEKRQSVAFWCNPISGHATLYWYQQILGQGPKLLIQFQNNGVVDDSQLPKDRFSAERLKGVDSTLKIQPAKLEDSAVYLCTSSYPGQATSLHFGNGTRLTVT.

Of note for this clone: One base away lies a much larger clone, so this may be a sequencing read error. This chain links TRBV20-1 with TRBJ2-2; TRBD1 aligns across 9 bases. This CDR3 is built from 14 residues. V gave up 4 bases and J gave up 7 bases; unmatched junction bases: 7. The germline gives CDR1 DFQATT, CDR2 SNEGSKA (reference sequence). CDR3: CSANRDRVCGELFF. For the CDR3, the DNA is TGCAGTGCTAACCGGGACAGGGTGTGCGGGGAGCTGTTTTTT.

This clone occurred many times. This chain links TRBV18 with TRBJ1-1; D perhaps matches TRBD1 (5 bases). V gave up 0 bases and J gave up 0 bases, with 14 bases separating them. The CDR3 sequence is 17 residues long. Per germline, CDR1 KGHSH and CDR2 LQKENI. CDR3 loop: CASSPPGRGGMNTEAFF. CDR3 in DNA: TGTGCCAGCTCACCACCCGGTAGGGGCGGTATGAACACTGAAGCTTTCTTT.

This clone was recorded many times. V and J are TRBV7-8 and TRBJ2-7; TRBD1 or TRBD2 may be the D gene (5 bases each). V was shortened by 5 bases and J by 0 bases, with 14 bases between the two germline ends. Germline V gene lookup returns CDR1 SGHVS and CDR2 FQNEAQ. The CDR3 has 15 amino acids. CDR3 amino acids: CASSPTEGSSYEQYF. CDR3 bases: TGTGCCAGCAGCCCTACAGAGGGGAGCTCCTACGAGCAGTACTTC.

This clone was seen repeatedly, ten times or more. The chain couples TRBV4-2 to TRBJ2-7, with 11 bases fitting TRBD1. The CDR3 extends over 16 amino acids. Germline V CDR1 and CDR2: LGHNA, YNFKEQ. J gave up 4 bases and V 0 bases, and 5 bases lay outside the gene matches. CDR3 sequence reads: CASSQDTGTGGYEQYF. Here the CDR3 DNA reads TGTGCCAGCAGCCAAGATACCGGGACAGGGGGATACGAGCAGTACTTC.